This T cell receptor beta chain stems from a study of blood T cell repertoires in COVID-19. Whole-study context: Sources were T cells, B-cell-depleted T cells, or PBMCs; the material itself was cDNA or gDNA.

Participants' reported clinical history set cohort assignment. Recovered Cohort 3 donors showed two negative PCRs, clearance, or symptom resolution. Measured with immunoSEQ multiplex PCR; TCRdb has only the in-frame clones, and not every one. The repertoire includes some 260,000 clones, 75% to 90% of them detected once, and roughly 8.3% sits in the top ten. The V and J ends lost 4 bases and 4 bases respectively, with 19 bases between them. The length of the CDR3 is 17 residues. CDR1 SGHTA and CDR2 FQGNSA come from the germline V gene. This TCR was sampled from a man aged 35 to 55 who had recovered from COVID-19. Sequencing was carried out using PBMCs or T cells enriched from blood (not recorded which). This rearrangement joins TRBV7-2 to TRBJ1-4; tentative D call: TRBD1 (6 bases). CDR3 protein: CASSWSGHPGFNEKLFF. For the CDR3, the DNA is TGTGCCAGCAGCTGGTCGGGACACCCGGGGTTTAATGAAAAACTGTTTTTT.